Described below is a single T cell receptor (beta chain) sequence and its context. The data were taken from a study of T cell changes during pregnancy in multiple sclerosis. TCRdb's table, derived via immunoSEQ multiplex PCR, lists solely in-frame clones and lacks some. The data contain about 45,000 clones, 70% to 90% of them singletons. The CDR3 extends over 18 amino acids. CDR1 SGDLS and CDR2 YYNGEE come from the germline V gene. V shed 0 bases and J 7 bases; nucleotides not matched to a gene: 12. The clonotype was recovered from a female donor with multiple sclerosis, enrolled in a pregnancy study. The J gene is TRBJ1-4, the V gene TRBV9, with 10 bases lining up with TRBD1. This specimen consisted of peripheral blood, obtained in the first trimester of pregnancy. This CDR3 is CASSVAPLGQGGGEKLFF. CDR3 coding DNA: TGTGCCAGCAGCGTAGCTCCACTCGGACAGGGGGGTGGTGAAAAACTGTTTTTT. Supplemented by reference TRBV9 and TRBJ1-4, the full variable domain reads DSGVTQTPKHLITATGQRVTLRCSPRSGDLSVYWYQQSLDQGLQFLIQYYNGEERAKGNILERFSAQQFPDLHSELNLSSLELGDSALYFCASSVAPLGQGGGEKLFFGSGTQLSVL.